Shown below are 13 T cell receptor beta chains from a single sample sequenced in a study of blood T cell repertoires in COVID-19 (TCRdb year 2020). The library came from the immunoSEQ multiplex PCR assay. TCRdb limited this immuneACCESS table to in-frame rearrangements with V and J called. A share of clones is missing; checked studies link under half to unresolved V genes, and the rest is unexplained. The sample table records over 130,000 clones; 87% of these occur just once. The ten top clones hold around 4% of the sample. Specimen: peripheral blood. Receptors originate from a woman aged 60-75 years with active or convalescent COVID-19.

This chain links TRBV2 with TRBJ1-2, with D possibly TRBD1 on 6 matching bases. Trimming left V 1 base short and J 8 bases short, with 14 bases between. This CDR3 comprises 14 residues. Germline V lookup: CDR1 SNHLY, CDR2 FYNNEI. The CDR3 loop is CASSEEAGAEGYTF. The CDR3 nucleotides are TGTGCCAGCAGTGAAGAAGCGGGGGCAGAAGGCTACACCTTC.

The genes are TRBV30 and TRBJ2-7, with 7 bases identical to TRBD1. Trimming took 4 bases from V and 4 from J; bases not matched to a gene: 13. The CDR3 spans 15 residues. In germline, CDR1 is GTSNPN, CDR2 SVGIG (reference sequence). The CDR3 coding sequence is TGTGCCTGGAATTCCCAGGCAGGGGGTGAATACGAGCAGTACTTC. This codes for CAWNSQAGGEYEQYF.

This clone was counted a few times. The V call is TRBV19, the J call TRBJ2-1; 13 nucleotides align to TRBD2. With V trimmed by 5 bases and J by 7 bases, 8 bases remained unmatched. The V gene's germline CDR1 is LNHDA and CDR2 SQIVND (reference sequence). The CDR3 length is 16 residues. In DNA, the CDR3 is TGTGCCAGTAGTCCTCGACTAGCGGGGGGTAGGAATGAGCAGTTCTTC. This encodes CASSPRLAGGRNEQFF. The full variable domain, in which reference TRBV19 and TRBJ2-1 provide the parts outside the CDR3, is DGGITQSPKYLFRKEGQNVTLSCEQNLNHDAMYWYRQDPGQGLRLIYYSQIVNDFQKGDIAEGYSVSREKKESFPLTVTSAQKNPTAFYLCASSPRLAGGRNEQFFGPGTRLTVL.

The chain uses TRBV9 and TRBJ2-2, with 7 nucleotides matching TRBD1. CDR1 and CDR2 (germline): SGDLS, YYNGEE. With V trimmed by 0 bases and J by 4 bases, 3 bases remained unmatched. There are 15 residues in the CDR3. The CDR3 sequence is CASSVDRGGTGELFF. The CDR3 DNA is TGTGCCAGCAGCGTAGACAGGGGTGGCACCGGGGAGCTGTTTTTT.

The gene calls are TRBV27 and TRBJ2-1; maybe TRBD1 (6 bases). Trimming removed 4 bases from V and 8 bases from J, with 9 bases in between. Per germline, CDR1 MNHEY and CDR2 SMNVEV (reference sequence). The CDR3 covers 12 residues. DNA for the CDR3: TGTGCCAGCAGTTCGCAGGGGCATGAGCAGTTCTTC. It yields the protein CASSSQGHEQFF.

The chain combines TRBV18 with TRBJ1-1; D uncertain. The germline V gene encodes CDR1 KGHSH and CDR2 LQKENI. V lost 2 bases, J lost 4 bases, and 5 bases lay in between. This CDR3 is built from 12 residues. CDR3 DNA sequence: TGTGCCAGCTCACCAACAACCACTGAAGCTTTCTTT. Encoded protein: CASSPTTTEAFF.

This chain connects TRBV5-1 to TRBJ1-6; no reliable D call. The CDR3 loop spans 15 amino acids. Germline V gives CDR1 SGHRS, CDR2 YFSETQ. Trimming left V 2 bases short and J 7 bases short, with 13 bases between. CDR3 sequence (DNA): TGCGCCAGCAGCTTACCGGGTCCACCCAATTCACCCCTCCACTTT. Protein: CASSLPGPPNSPLHF.

V is TRBV6-5 and J is TRBJ1-3; no firm D call. V was clipped by 7 bases and J by 0 bases, with 10 bases between them. This CDR3 is built from 14 residues. Germline CDR1 reads MNHEY; CDR2 reads SVGAGI. The CDR3 sequence is CASTGSRSGNTIYF. CDR3 sequence (DNA): TGTGCCAGCACCGGGTCTCGCTCTGGAAACACCATATATTTT.

The rearrangement joins TRBV6-6 to TRBJ2-1, with 10 bases that match TRBD2. Trimming cost V 2 bases and J 0 bases; bases outside gene matches: 1. Germline V gene lookup returns CDR1 MNHNY and CDR2 SVGAGI (reference sequence). The CDR3 has 16 residues. Here the CDR3 DNA reads TGTGCCAGCAGTTACAGCGGGGGGGCCTCCTACAATGAGCAGTTCTTC. Encoded protein: CASSYSGGASYNEQFF.

This clone was detected once. The chain carries TRBV19 and TRBJ1-6; a possible D gene is TRBD1 (5 bases). Germline V gene data show CDR1 as LNHDA and CDR2 as SQIVND (reference sequence). V lost 4 bases and J lost 10, with 14 bases in between. This CDR3 has 14 amino acids. The CDR3 loop is CASSSRTISSPLHF. DNA of the CDR3: TGTGCCAGTAGTAGCCGGACAATCAGCTCACCCCTCCACTTT.

This clone was observed a single time. V and J are TRBV4-3 and TRBJ2-3, with a possible D match to TRBD1 (5 bases). CDR3 length: 16 residues. Trimming took off 2 bases at V and 5 bases at J, with 17 bases between the two ends. Germline CDR1 is LGHNA and CDR2 is YSLEER. The CDR3 DNA is TGCGCCAGCAGCCAAAAATGGGCACAGGACATAGATACGCAGTATTTT. Translating gives CASSQKWAQDIDTQYF.

Here the CDR3 reads CASSLRGGGQETQYF. In nucleotides, the CDR3 is TGCGCCAGCAGTTTAAGAGGGGGCGGGCAAGAGACCCAGTACTTC. V usage is TRBV5-1 and J usage is TRBJ2-5, with 7 bases that match TRBD1. V was clipped by 5 bases and J by 2 bases; unmatched bases: 9. Germline loops: CDR1 SGHRS, CDR2 YFSETQ. CDR3 length equals 15 residues.

This clone has more than one count but fewer than ten. V usage is TRBV6-5 and J usage is TRBJ1-2; tentatively, D is TRBD1 (6 bases). The CDR3 runs 16 residues. V was cut by 0 bases and J by 1 base, with 12 bases left in between. Germline assignment: CDR1 MNHEY and CDR2 SVGAGI. The CDR3 DNA follows: TGTGCCAGCAGTTACTCGAGACAGGCCCTTAACTATGGCTACACCTTC. This codes for CASSYSRQALNYGYTF.